This T cell receptor beta chain was captured in a study of beta chain features in type 1 diabetes (dated by TCRdb to 2017 to 2018). At the level of the whole study: Mean age, gender distribution, total cell number and subset yield were not different between patients and healthy donors. A total of 90 million to 120 million sorted cells were examined across all samples, and a strong correlation was observed between cell number per subset and RNA yield. In the study, TCRB repertoires of sorted circulating CD4+ T cell subsets from recently diagnosed type 1 diabetes patients were compared with those of matched healthy donors. Regulatory and stem cell-like memory subsets were isolated from only 8 patients and roughly eight healthy donors, whereas naive and central memory subsets came from all 30 or so donors. The research as a whole found: Naive, central memory and regulatory TCRB repertoires appeared to be more similar among patients than among healthy donors. At VDJ recombination sites, type 1 diabetes patients had fewer insertions and more deleted nucleotides, which implies abnormalities in thymic rearrangement. In all four CD4+ subsets, TCRB CDR3 length was moderately but significantly shorter in type 1 diabetes patients. Because cDNA was sequenced instead of genomic DNA, highly expressing activated cells could be over-represented, though the groups showed no difference in activation or CD3 levels. PCR might favor shorter templates, but patient and control samples were amplified and corrected together, so any skew would affect both groups equally. HLA sub-analyses involved small numbers of individuals, so any influence of HLA type on TCRB rearrangement remained unresolved.

The entire isolated RNA was reverse transcribed using the High Capacity cDNA Reverse Transcription Kit, and thus expressed TCRB transcripts were sequenced. Deep immunoSEQ sequencing was applied to naive, central memory and regulatory T cell samples, giving an average of roughly 3.5 million total reads per sample. Sorted cells were lysed in RLT buffer and RNA was extracted with DNase-treated RNeasy Micro or Mini kits, depending on cell number. Each cell subset was processed on its own to prevent cross-contamination, while patient and healthy donor samples were processed together. The immunoSEQ multiplex PCR was used to amplify TCRB sequences from cDNA, yielding 87-bp fragments that span the CDR3 region. Amplicons were sequenced on the Illumina HiSeq platform. The paper's data handling went like this. PCR bias was corrected computationally using synthetic template baselines, and reads within Hamming distance 2 were collapsed, with unmergeable singletons discarded. Reads were aligned against IMGT to assign V, D and J genes, CDR3 length and insertions or deletions at six rearrangement sites. Within each subset, clonotype counts were normalized to sorted cell number, after which true diversity and Gini coefficients were computed with the tcR R package. The overlap coefficient, calculated on TCRB nucleotide sequences, was used to quantify repertoire sharing. Out-of-frame TCRB sequences from naive cells were analyzed as a proxy for the pre-selection repertoire. Drawn from immuneACCESS, this table holds only the in-frame rearrangements with V and J called that TCRdb kept. Clones are partly lost; checked studies trace under half to an unresolved V gene and leave the rest unexplained. V, J and clone size were drawn from that table, and D and trimming were deduced from the DNA. The sample table lists 810,000 or so clones, about a sixth of them with a count of one. The top ten hold 0.02% to 0.03% of the sample.

Inclusive of the bounding cysteine and phenylalanine, the CDR3 is 15 residues long. The sequence is cut down to CDR3 DNA, 45 bases in frame from base 1. Via the germline V gene (reference sequence), CDR1 is SEHNR and CDR2 FQNEAQ. Ends trimmed: V by 3 bases, J by 9 bases; bases unmatched to a gene: 11. As to this clone: What this receptor recognizes is not known. No base quality information exists; no much larger clone differs at one position.

A single peripheral blood draw of about 116 mL on average was collected from each donor into heparinised tubes. A BD FACSAria II and a panel including CD45RO, CCR7, CD25, CD127, CD95 and CD27 were used to sort naive, central memory, regulatory and stem cell-like memory CD4+ T cells. Purity was above 95% for every sorted population. PBMCs were isolated immediately by Lymphoprep density gradient centrifugation and stained directly without culture. Samples were stained and sorted in pairs, with one healthy donor and one patient per experiment, so that batch effects were minimized. The V and J segments used are TRBV7-9 and TRBJ2-1; TRBD1 matches 7 bases in the middle. This TCR was recovered from a woman under 30 in good health. Sequenced material: naive CD4+ T cells from blood. This specimen's cell subset or site label, per the study, means: true naive CD4+ T cells. The CDR3 region has the sequence CASSFGTVRSAEQFF. The DNA sequence is given as TGTGCCAGCAGCTTCGGGACAGTAAGGTCCGCTGAGCAGTTCTTC.